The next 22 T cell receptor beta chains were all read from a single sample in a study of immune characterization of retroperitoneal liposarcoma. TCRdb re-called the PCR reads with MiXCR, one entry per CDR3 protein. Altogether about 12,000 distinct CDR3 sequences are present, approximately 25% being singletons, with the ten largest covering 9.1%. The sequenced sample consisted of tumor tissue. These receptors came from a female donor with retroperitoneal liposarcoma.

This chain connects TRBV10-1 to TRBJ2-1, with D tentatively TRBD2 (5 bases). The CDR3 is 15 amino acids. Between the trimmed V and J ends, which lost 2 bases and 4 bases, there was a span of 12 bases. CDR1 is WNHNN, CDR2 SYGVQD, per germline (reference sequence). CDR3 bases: TGCGCCAGCAGTGAGGAGGGCGACGGGTACAATGAGCAGTTCTTC. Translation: CASSEEGDGYNEQFF.

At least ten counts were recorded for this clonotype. The CDR3 loop is CASSLAGGLGANVLTF. The CDR3 region has the DNA TGTGCCAGCAGCTTAGCGGGGGGTTTAGGGGCCAACGTCCTGACTTTC. The chain couples TRBV11-2 to TRBJ2-6; 7 bases line up with TRBD2. The CDR3 covers 16 residues. In germline, CDR1 is SGHAT, CDR2 FQNNGV. The V segment lost 1 base and the J segment 4 bases; nucleotides outside the gene matches: 4. The entire variable domain, with the rest obtained from reference TRBV11-2 and TRBJ2-6, is as follows: EAGVAQSPRYKIIEKRQSVAFWCNPISGHATLYWYQQILGQGPKLLIQFQNNGVVDDSQLPKDRFSAERLKGVDSTLKIQPAKLEDSAVYLCASSLAGGLGANVLTFGAGSRLTVL.

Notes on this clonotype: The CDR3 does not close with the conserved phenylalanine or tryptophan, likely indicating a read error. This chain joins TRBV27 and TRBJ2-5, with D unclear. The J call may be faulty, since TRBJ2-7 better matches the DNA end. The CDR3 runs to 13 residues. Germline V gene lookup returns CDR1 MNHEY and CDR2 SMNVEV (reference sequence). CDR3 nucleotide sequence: TGTGCCAGCAGTTTCTCCAGCTCCTACGAGCAGTACCCC. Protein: CASSFSSSYEQYP.

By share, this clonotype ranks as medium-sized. CDR3 bases: TGTGCCAGCAGCCCTCGTTTAGCCGGTTACAATGAGCAGTTCTTC. Protein sequence: CASSPRLAGYNEQFF. The rearrangement uses TRBV11-3 and TRBJ2-1; D not certain. CDR3 length: 15 amino acids. CDR1 SGHNT and CDR2 YENEEA come from the germline V gene. Deletions cut 5 bases from V and 4 bases from J, with 15 bases between. The full variable domain, its missing parts supplied by reference TRBV11-3 and TRBJ2-1, is EAGVVQSPRYKIIEKKQPVAFWCNPISGHNTLYWYLQNLGQGPELLIRYENEEAVDDSQLPKDRFSAERLKGVDSTLKIQPAELGDSAVYLCASSPRLAGYNEQFFGPGTRLTVL.

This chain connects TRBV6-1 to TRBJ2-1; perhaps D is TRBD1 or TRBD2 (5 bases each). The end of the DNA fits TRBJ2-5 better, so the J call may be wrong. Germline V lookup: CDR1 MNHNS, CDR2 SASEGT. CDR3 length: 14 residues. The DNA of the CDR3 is TGTGCCAGCAGTGACACAGGAAGGAGGAGGACCCAGTACTTC. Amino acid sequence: CASSDTGRRRTQYF.

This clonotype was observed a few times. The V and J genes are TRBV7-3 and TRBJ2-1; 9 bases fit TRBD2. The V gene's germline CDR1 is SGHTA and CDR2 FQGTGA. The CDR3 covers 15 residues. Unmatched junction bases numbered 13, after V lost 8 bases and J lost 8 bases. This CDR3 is CASQAIAGANDEQFF. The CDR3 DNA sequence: TGTGCCAGCCAGGCGATAGCGGGAGCTAACGATGAGCAGTTCTTC.

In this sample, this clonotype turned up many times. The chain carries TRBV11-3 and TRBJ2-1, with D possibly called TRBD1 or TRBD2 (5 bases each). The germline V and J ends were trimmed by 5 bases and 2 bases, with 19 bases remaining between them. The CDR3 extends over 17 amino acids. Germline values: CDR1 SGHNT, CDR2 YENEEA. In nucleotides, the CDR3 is TGTGCCAGCAGCCTTCGCGTCGGGGCTACTACCTACAATGAGCAGTTCTTC. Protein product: CASSLRVGATTYNEQFF.

CDR3 protein: CASSYLGGLNTEAFF. The CDR3 nucleotides are TGTGCCAGCAGTTACTTGGGCGGCTTGAACACTGAAGCTTTCTTT. The chain uses TRBV6-6 and TRBJ1-1; D uncertain. The CDR3 length is 15 residues. V lost 1 base, J lost 0 bases, and 9 bases lay in between. CDR1 is MNHNY, CDR2 SVGAGI, per germline (reference sequence).

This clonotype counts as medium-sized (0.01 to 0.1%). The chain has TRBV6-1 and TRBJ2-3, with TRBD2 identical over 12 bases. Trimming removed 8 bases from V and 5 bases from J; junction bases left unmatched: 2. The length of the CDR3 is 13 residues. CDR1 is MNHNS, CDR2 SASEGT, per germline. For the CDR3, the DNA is TGTGCCAGCGAGACTAGCGGGGGAGATACGCAGTATTTT. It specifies CASETSGGDTQYF.

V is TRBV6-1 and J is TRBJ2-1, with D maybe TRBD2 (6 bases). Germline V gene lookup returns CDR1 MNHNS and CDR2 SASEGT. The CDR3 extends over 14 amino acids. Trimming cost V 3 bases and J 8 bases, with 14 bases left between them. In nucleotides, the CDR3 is TGTGCCAGCAGTGATCAGTTGGAGCGGGATGAGCAGTTCTTC. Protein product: CASSDQLERDEQFF.

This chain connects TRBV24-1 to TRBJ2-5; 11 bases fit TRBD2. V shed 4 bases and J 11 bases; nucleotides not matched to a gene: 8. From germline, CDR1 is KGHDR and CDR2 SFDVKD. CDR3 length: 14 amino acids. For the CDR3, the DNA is TGTGCCACCAGTGAGGGGACTAGCGGAGCTCGGCAGTACTTC. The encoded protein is CATSEGTSGARQYF.

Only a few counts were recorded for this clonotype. Here the CDR3 DNA reads TGTGCCAGCAGGGGTGGCAATCAGCCCCAGCATTTT. Translating it yields CASRGGNQPQHF. The chain couples TRBV6-1 to TRBJ1-5; no firm D call. Looked up from germline, CDR1 is MNHNS and CDR2 is SASEGT. V lost 6 bases and J lost 2, with 5 bases in between. This CDR3 is built from 12 residues.

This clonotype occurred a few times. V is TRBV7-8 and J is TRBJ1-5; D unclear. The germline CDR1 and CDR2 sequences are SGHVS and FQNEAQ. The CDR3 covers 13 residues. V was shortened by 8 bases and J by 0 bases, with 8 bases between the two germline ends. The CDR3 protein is CASRAGSNQPQHF. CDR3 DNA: TGTGCCAGCCGAGCCGGTAGCAATCAGCCCCAGCATTTT.

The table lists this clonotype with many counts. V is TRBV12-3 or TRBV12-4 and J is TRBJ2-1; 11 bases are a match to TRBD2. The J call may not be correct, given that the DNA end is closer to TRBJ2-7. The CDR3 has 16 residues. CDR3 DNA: TGTGCCAGCAGTACTCGACTAGCGGGATCCTACAATGAGCAGTACTTC. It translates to CASSTRLAGSYNEQYF.

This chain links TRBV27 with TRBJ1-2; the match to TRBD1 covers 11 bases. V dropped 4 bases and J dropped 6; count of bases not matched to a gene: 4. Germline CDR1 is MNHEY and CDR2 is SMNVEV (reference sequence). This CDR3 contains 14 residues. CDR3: CASSWGQGVDGYTF. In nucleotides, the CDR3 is TGTGCCAGCAGTTGGGGACAGGGGGTGGATGGCTACACCTTC.

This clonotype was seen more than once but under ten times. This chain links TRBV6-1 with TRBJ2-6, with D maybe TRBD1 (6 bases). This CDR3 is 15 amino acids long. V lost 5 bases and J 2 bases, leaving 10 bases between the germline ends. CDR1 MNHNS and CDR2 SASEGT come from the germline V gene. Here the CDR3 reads CASSFQGTGANVLTF. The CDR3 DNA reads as TGTGCCAGCAGTTTCCAGGGGACTGGGGCCAACGTCCTGACTTTC.

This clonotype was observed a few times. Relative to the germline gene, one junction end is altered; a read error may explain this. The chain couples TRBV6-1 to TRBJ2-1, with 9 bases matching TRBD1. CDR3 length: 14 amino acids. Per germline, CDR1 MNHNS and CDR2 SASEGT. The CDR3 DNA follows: TGTGCCAGCAGAGAAGACAGGGGGGGGTACGAGCAGTTCTTC. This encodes CASREDRGGYEQFF.

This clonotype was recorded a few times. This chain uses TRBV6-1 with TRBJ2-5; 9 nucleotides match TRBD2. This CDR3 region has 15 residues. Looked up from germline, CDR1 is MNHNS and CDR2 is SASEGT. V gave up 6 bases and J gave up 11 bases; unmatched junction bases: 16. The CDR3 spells CASRGAGGLNNEQYF. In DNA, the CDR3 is TGTGCCAGCAGGGGAGCGGGAGGCCTGAACAATGAGCAGTACTTC.

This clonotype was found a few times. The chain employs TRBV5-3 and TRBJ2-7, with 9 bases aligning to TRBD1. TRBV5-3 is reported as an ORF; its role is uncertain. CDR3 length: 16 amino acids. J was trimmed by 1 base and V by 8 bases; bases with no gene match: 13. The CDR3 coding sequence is TGTGCCAGCAGCAAAACGGGACAGGGCCTTTCCTACGAGCAGTACTTC. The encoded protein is CASSKTGQGLSYEQYF.

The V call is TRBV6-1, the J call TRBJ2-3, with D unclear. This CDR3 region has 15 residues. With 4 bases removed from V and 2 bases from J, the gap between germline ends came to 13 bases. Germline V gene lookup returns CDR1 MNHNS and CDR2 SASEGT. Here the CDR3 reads CASSVGLRNTDTQYF. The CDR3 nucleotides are TGTGCCAGCAGTGTCGGCCTTAGGAACACAGATACGCAGTATTTT.

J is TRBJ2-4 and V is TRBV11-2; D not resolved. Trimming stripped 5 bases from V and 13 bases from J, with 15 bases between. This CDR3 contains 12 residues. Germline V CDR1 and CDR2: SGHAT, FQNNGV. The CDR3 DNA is TGTGCCAGCAGCCCCAGGCACAATGAGCAGTACTTC. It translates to CASSPRHNEQYF.

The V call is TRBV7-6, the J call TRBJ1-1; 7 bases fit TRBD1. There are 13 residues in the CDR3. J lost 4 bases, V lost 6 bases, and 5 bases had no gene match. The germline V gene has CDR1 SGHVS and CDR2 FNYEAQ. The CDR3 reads CASRPGQITEAFF. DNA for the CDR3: TGTGCCAGCAGACCGGGACAGATCACTGAAGCTTTCTTT.